Listed below are T cell receptor beta chains from one sample, sequenced in a study of blood T cells in healthy people across ages. MiXCR, run by TCRdb on the 5' RACE reads, gives a single entry per CDR3 protein. The data show approximately 940,000 distinct CDR3 sequences, with around 46% seen just once and around an eighth held by the top ten. The sequenced sample consisted of blood. These TCRs come from a man in his thirties or forties in good health. Both conserved end residues are trimmed from each CDR3. A D gene is named only where the DNA matches it firmly.

V: TRBV20-1; J: TRBJ1-4; D: TRBD1; CDR3: SASVQGQMEKLF
V: TRBV20-1; J: TRBJ1-6; D: -; CDR3: SARKTDSYNSPLH
V: TRBV12-3/TRBV12-4; J: TRBJ1-1; D: -; CDR3: ASSPDGVETEAF
V: TRBV2; J: TRBJ1-4; D: -; CDR3: ASRERGGNEKLF
V: TRBV9; J: TRBJ2-3; D: -; CDR3: ASSATGWGGTDTQY
V: TRBV20-1; J: TRBJ1-2; D: -; CDR3: SARRAATNYGHT
V: TRBV5-1; J: TRBJ2-1; D: TRBD1; CDR3: ASSLAGQGLNEQF
V: TRBV20-1; J: TRBJ1-4; D: -; CDR3: SASGPRNEKLF
V: TRBV9; J: TRBJ2-1; D: TRBD2; CDR3: ASSVAGRGGYNEQF
V: TRBV27; J: TRBJ2-1; D: TRBD2; CDR3: ASSLTGTRGNEQF
V: TRBV29-1; J: TRBJ2-7; D: -; CDR3: SGGWGYEQY
V: TRBV11-1; J: TRBJ1-1; D: -; CDR3: ASSLSRQNTEAF
V: TRBV11-2; J: TRBJ2-3; D: TRBD1; CDR3: ASSLGTGDADTQY
V: TRBV3-1; J: TRBJ2-1; D: -; CDR3: ASSQDRAGVRNEQF
V: TRBV3-1; J: TRBJ1-1; D: -; CDR3: ASSQGTQNTEAF
V: TRBV15; J: TRBJ1-1; D: -; CDR3: ATSRAQGLGTEAF
V: TRBV29-1; J: TRBJ1-2; D: -; CDR3: SVESGTNYGYT
V: TRBV7-2; J: TRBJ1-2; D: -; CDR3: ASSKPGRTTLYGYT
V: TRBV29-1; J: TRBJ1-2; D: TRBD1; CDR3: SVVRQGYGYT
V: TRBV2; J: TRBJ2-3; D: -; CDR3: ASSELRDGSSDTQY
V: TRBV5-1; J: TRBJ1-5; D: -; CDR3: ASSLDNRGQPQH
V: TRBV6-1; J: TRBJ1-1; D: TRBD1; CDR3: ASSPRDRAGNEAF
V: TRBV4-2; J: TRBJ2-1; D: -; CDR3: ASSQEMGEQF
V: TRBV12-3/TRBV12-4; J: TRBJ2-1; D: TRBD1; CDR3: ASSPTGLLHEQF